These 26 T cell receptor beta chains originate from one sample sequenced in a study of blood T cell repertoires in COVID-19. Sequenced by immunoSEQ multiplex PCR; TCRdb stores in-frame clones only, minus some. The table records roughly 250,000 clones, 70% to 90% of them present only once. Sequencing input: PBMCs or T cells enriched from blood (not recorded which). The receptors derive from a woman in her 30s who had recovered from COVID-19.

The chain couples TRBV11-2 to TRBJ2-3; a weak D match, TRBD2 (5 bases). Between the trimmed V and J ends, which lost 7 bases and 3 bases, there was a span of 14 bases. The CDR3 extends over 14 amino acids. Looked up from germline, CDR1 is SGHAT and CDR2 is FQNNGV. The CDR3 protein is CASMLGRGTDTQYF. CDR3 bases: TGTGCCAGCATGTTGGGGAGAGGGACAGATACGCAGTATTTT.

V usage is TRBV3-1 (or the pseudogene TRBV3-2) and J usage is TRBJ1-1; the D gene is possibly TRBD1 (6 bases). The CDR3 has 17 amino acids. Germline CDR1 and CDR2: LGHDT and YNNKEL (reference sequence). The V end was cut by 2 bases, the J end by 0 bases, with 16 bases between. Here the CDR3 DNA reads TGTGCCAGCAGCCAAAACCGCGGGGGCCATTTGAACACTGAAGCTTTCTTT. It yields the protein CASSQNRGGHLNTEAFF.

The chain is built from TRBV11-2 and TRBJ1-2; TRBD1 is a possible D gene (6 bases). Germline V gene data show CDR1 as SGHAT and CDR2 as FQNNGV. The V gene lost 3 bases and the J gene lost 8 bases, with 16 bases spanning the gap. CDR3 size: 14 residues. CDR3 in DNA: TGTGCCAGCAGCTTCTCCCAGACAGGATACGGCTACACCTTC. It translates to CASSFSQTGYGYTF.

The chain joins TRBV28 to TRBJ2-3; D is possibly TRBD1 (6 bases). This CDR3 region has 15 residues. CDR1 is MDHEN and CDR2 is SYDVKM in the germline V gene. V dropped 4 bases and J dropped 4 bases, with 15 bases sitting between them. In DNA form, the CDR3 reads TGTGCCAGCAGTTCAGCAACAGGGATACCAGATACGCAGTATTTT. Translated, it gives CASSSATGIPDTQYF.

This chain links TRBV5-5 with TRBJ1-2; 7 bases fit TRBD1. CDR1 is SGHKS, CDR2 YYEKEE, per germline (reference sequence). CDR3 length: 13 amino acids. V trimming: 4 bases; J trimming: 0 bases; junction bases outside the gene matches: 0. The CDR3 region has the DNA TGTGCCAGCAGCGACAGGGCTAACTATGGCTACACCTTC. This sequence encodes CASSDRANYGYTF.

This sequence joins TRBV18 and TRBJ2-3; 10 nucleotides match TRBD2. Unmatched junction bases numbered 5, after V lost 4 bases and J lost 4 bases. This CDR3 comprises 15 residues. Germline V gene data show CDR1 as KGHSH and CDR2 as LQKENI. The CDR3 DNA reads as TGTGCCAGCTCACAGATAGCGGGGGGCCCAGATACGCAGTATTTT. Amino acid sequence: CASSQIAGGPDTQYF.

This clone showed up just a few times. The CDR3 reads CASSYIPGQGAPGYTF. The CDR3 DNA sequence: TGTGCCAGCAGTTACATTCCGGGACAGGGGGCGCCCGGCTACACCTTC. The chain couples TRBV28 to TRBJ1-2; TRBD1 aligns across 12 bases. V lost 4 bases, J lost 8 bases, and 11 bases stayed unmatched. The CDR3 is 16 residues long. Germline V gene data show CDR1 as MDHEN and CDR2 as SYDVKM.

The V call is TRBV10-2, the J call TRBJ1-4, with a weak D call TRBD1 (6 bases). V was clipped by 3 bases and J by 0 bases, with 14 bases between them. Germline CDR1 reads WSHSY; CDR2 reads SAAADI. CDR3 size: 17 residues. The CDR3 is CASSDPDRGSTNEKLFF. Here the CDR3 DNA reads TGCGCCAGCAGTGACCCGGACAGAGGATCAACTAATGAAAAACTGTTTTTT.

The chain links TRBV15 to TRBJ2-7; 7 bases are a match to TRBD1. The V gene end was trimmed by 4 bases and the J gene end by 3 bases; junction bases not matched to a gene: 15. This CDR3 contains 17 residues. Germline V lookup: CDR1 LNHNV, CDR2 YYDKDF (reference sequence). The chain's CDR3 is CATSKGTVVSSDYEQYF. DNA for the CDR3: TGTGCCACCAGCAAAGGGACAGTAGTTTCTTCCGACTACGAGCAGTACTTC. Supplemented by reference TRBV15 and TRBJ2-7, the full variable domain reads DAMVIQNPRYQVTQFGKPVTLSCSQTLNHNVMYWYQQKSSQAPKLLFHYYDKDFNNEADTPDNFQSRRPNTSFCFLDIRSPGLGDTAMYLCATSKGTVVSSDYEQYFGPGTRLTVT.

In its sample, this clone was seen once. The chain is built from TRBV28 and TRBJ1-2, with D possibly being TRBD1 (5 bases). Trimming pared 4 bases from V and 7 bases from J, leaving 19 bases between. The CDR3 is 15 residues long. Germline V lookup: CDR1 MDHEN, CDR2 SYDVKM. The CDR3, as DNA: TGTGCCAGCAGTTCCTTCGCAAGGGGTAGGGGTGGCTACACCTTC. Amino acid sequence: CASSSFARGRGGYTF.

The chain uses TRBV2 and TRBJ2-7, with 9 bases fitting TRBD1. V lost 6 bases to trimming and J lost 6 bases; unmatched junction nucleotides: 9. The CDR3 length is 14 residues. Germline assignment: CDR1 SNHLY and CDR2 FYNNEI. This CDR3 is CASRPTGGQREQYF. CDR3 DNA: TGTGCCAGCAGGCCGACAGGGGGACAACGCGAGCAGTACTTC.

The J gene is TRBJ2-1, the V gene TRBV5-1, with 8 positions matching TRBD1. The CDR3 runs to 16 residues. Germline V lookup: CDR1 SGHRS, CDR2 YFSETQ. Unmatched junction bases numbered 9, after V lost 3 bases and J lost 4 bases. CDR3 nucleotides: TGCGCCAGCAGCTACTTCTCGGGACAGGATTACAATGAGCAGTTCTTC. Translated: CASSYFSGQDYNEQFF.

The chain couples TRBV5-1 to TRBJ1-6, with unresolved D. Germline V gene data show CDR1 as SGHRS and CDR2 as YFSETQ. The CDR3 contains 15 residues. The germline V and J ends were trimmed by 4 bases and 9 bases, with 17 bases remaining between them. The chain's CDR3 is CASSAVTATSSPLHF. The CDR3 DNA is TGCGCCAGCAGCGCGGTGACTGCCACTTCTTCACCCCTCCACTTT.

The chain combines TRBV28 with TRBJ1-4; a possible D gene is TRBD1 (5 bases). The ends were cut back, 2 bases at V and 8 bases at J, with 12 bases in the middle. Germline loops: CDR1 MDHEN, CDR2 SYDVKM. The CDR3 length is 14 residues. CDR3: CASSLGGAAEKLFF. As DNA, the CDR3 is TGTGCCAGCAGTTTAGGCGGGGCGGCGGAAAAACTGTTTTTT.

The J gene is TRBJ1-4, the V gene TRBV10-3; TRBD1 might be the D (6 bases). Germline values: CDR1 ENHRY, CDR2 SYGVKD. Trimming took off 4 bases at V and 0 bases at J, with 6 bases between the two ends. This CDR3 contains 14 residues. CDR3 sequence: CAISGTATNEKLFF. CDR3 bases: TGTGCCATCAGTGGGACAGCAACTAATGAAAAACTGTTTTTT.

CDR3 DNA: TGTGCCAGCACCAGCTCTGGAAACACCATATATTTT. Its protein is CASTSSGNTIYF. The chain combines TRBV7-6 with TRBJ1-3; D unresolved. Trimming took 7 bases from V and 0 from J, leaving 4 bases between them. Germline lookup yields CDR1 SGHVS and CDR2 FNYEAQ. The CDR3 length is 12 residues.

The chain couples TRBV7-9 to TRBJ1-1, with unresolved D. The germline V gene has CDR1 SEHNR and CDR2 FQNEAQ (reference sequence). The V end lost 7 bases, the J end lost 8 bases, and 20 bases lay between the germline ends. The length of the CDR3 is 14 residues. The CDR3 here is CASNPWEGFEEAFF. DNA of the CDR3: TGTGCCAGCAACCCCTGGGAGGGCTTCGAGGAAGCTTTCTTT.

The genes are TRBV7-9 and TRBJ1-3; a weak D match, TRBD1 (6 bases). The CDR3 extends over 14 amino acids. Germline CDR1 reads SEHNR; CDR2 reads FQNEAQ (reference sequence). The germline V and J ends were trimmed by 5 bases and 4 bases, with 12 bases remaining between them. The CDR3 spells CASSATGIGNTIYF. The CDR3 coding sequence is TGTGCCAGCAGCGCAACAGGGATCGGAAACACCATATATTTT.

The genes are TRBV6-5 and TRBJ1-1; no definite D call. Germline CDR1 is MNHEY and CDR2 is SVGAGI. The CDR3 runs to 11 residues. With 5 bases removed from V and 6 bases from J, the gap between germline ends came to 7 bases. The CDR3 sequence: CASSTFPEAFF. As DNA, the CDR3 is TGTGCCAGCAGTACATTCCCTGAAGCTTTCTTT.

CDR3 nucleotides: TGTGCCAGCAGCCAGAGGGGGGCGGGGGGAAAAGAGACCCAGTACTTC. Residues: CASSQRGAGGKETQYF. The rearrangement joins TRBV3-1 (or the pseudogene TRBV3-2) to TRBJ2-5, with 8 positions matching TRBD2. Germline V CDR1 and CDR2: LGHDT, YNNKEL (reference sequence). The CDR3 loop spans 16 amino acids. The junction had 9 bases not matched to a gene; V was cut back by 3 bases and J by 3 bases.

This chain's CDR3 is CASSLGTGVRRSNQPQHF. CDR3 DNA: TGTGCCAGCAGCCTAGGGACAGGGGTCCGTCGGAGCAATCAGCCCCAGCATTTT. This rearrangement joins TRBV7-9 to TRBJ1-5; 10 bases agree with TRBD1. V was clipped by 5 bases and J by 1 base; unmatched bases: 11. Germline V gives CDR1 SEHNR, CDR2 FQNEAQ (reference sequence). There are 18 residues in the CDR3.

This sequence joins TRBV7-7 and TRBJ2-1, with a tentative D call TRBD1 (6 bases). Trimming took 6 bases from V and 4 from J, leaving 13 bases between them. Germline assignment: CDR1 SSHAT and CDR2 FNYEAQ (reference sequence). This CDR3 contains 14 residues. CDR3 in amino acids: CASSTGFAYNEQFF. Here the CDR3 DNA reads TGTGCCAGCAGTACAGGGTTCGCTTACAATGAGCAGTTCTTC.

The V call is TRBV5-1, the J call TRBJ2-7, with TRBD1 as a possible D gene (6 bases). Trimming removed 0 bases at V and 2 bases at J, with 15 bases between. Germline CDR1 and CDR2: SGHRS and YFSETQ. The CDR3 runs to 16 residues. The CDR3 sequence: CASSLVDRSSPYEQYF. The CDR3 DNA reads as TGCGCCAGCAGCTTGGTAGACAGGTCTTCTCCCTACGAGCAGTACTTC.

This clone was picked up one time. V usage is TRBV5-1 and J usage is TRBJ2-1, with a weak D call TRBD2 (5 bases). The CDR3 is 15 amino acids. With 3 bases removed from V and 5 bases from J, the gap between germline ends came to 15 bases. Per the germline V gene, CDR1 is SGHRS and CDR2 is YFSETQ. The CDR3 sequence is CASSSGFLRNNEQFF. The CDR3 DNA is TGCGCCAGCAGCTCGGGGTTCCTTCGAAACAATGAGCAGTTCTTC. The full variable domain, its missing parts supplied by reference TRBV5-1 and TRBJ2-1, is KAGVTQTPRYLIKTRGQQVTLSCSPISGHRSVSWYQQTPGQGLQFLFEYFSETQRNKGNFPGRFSGRQFSNSRSEMNVSTLELGDSALYLCASSSGFLRNNEQFFGPGTRLTVL.

This chain connects TRBV7-2 to TRBJ2-3; TRBD1 is a possible D gene (7 bases). The V gene's germline CDR1 is SGHTA and CDR2 FQGNSA. Trimming left V 3 bases short and J 2 bases short, with 18 bases between. There are 17 residues in the CDR3. CDR3 residues: CASSLNSGGIATDTQYF. DNA for the CDR3: TGTGCCAGCAGCTTGAATTCAGGGGGGATTGCCACAGATACGCAGTATTTT.

The genes are TRBV28 and TRBJ1-5; D is possibly TRBD1 (5 bases). The CDR3 is 14 residues long. Germline assignment: CDR1 MDHEN and CDR2 SYDVKM. V lost 0 bases and J 7 bases, leaving 10 bases between the germline ends. Written as DNA, the CDR3 is TGTGCCAGCAGTTTATGGGCGGGGGGGCAGCCCCAGCATTTT. The encoded protein is CASSLWAGGQPQHF.